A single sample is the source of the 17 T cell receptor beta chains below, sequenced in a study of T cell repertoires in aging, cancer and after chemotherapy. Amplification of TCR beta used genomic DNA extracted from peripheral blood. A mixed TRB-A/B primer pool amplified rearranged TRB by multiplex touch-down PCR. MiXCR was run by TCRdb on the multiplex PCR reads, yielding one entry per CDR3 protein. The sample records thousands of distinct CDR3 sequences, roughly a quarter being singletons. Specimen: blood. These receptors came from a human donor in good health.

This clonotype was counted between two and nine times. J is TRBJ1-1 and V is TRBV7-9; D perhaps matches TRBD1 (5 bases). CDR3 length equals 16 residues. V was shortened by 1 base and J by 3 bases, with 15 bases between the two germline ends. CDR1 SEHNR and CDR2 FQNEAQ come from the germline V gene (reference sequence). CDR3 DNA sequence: TGTGCCAGCAGCTTAGGAACTTCCCGGGGGTACACTGAAGCTTTCTTT. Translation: CASSLGTSRGYTEAFF.

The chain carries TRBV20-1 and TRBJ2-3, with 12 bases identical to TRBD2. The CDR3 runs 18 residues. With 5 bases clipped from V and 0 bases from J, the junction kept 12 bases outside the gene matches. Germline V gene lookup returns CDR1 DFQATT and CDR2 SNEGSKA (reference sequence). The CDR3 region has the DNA TGCAGTGCTTTGGCTCGACTAGCGGGGGTATCTAGCACAGATACGCAGTATTTT. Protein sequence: CSALARLAGVSSTDTQYF.

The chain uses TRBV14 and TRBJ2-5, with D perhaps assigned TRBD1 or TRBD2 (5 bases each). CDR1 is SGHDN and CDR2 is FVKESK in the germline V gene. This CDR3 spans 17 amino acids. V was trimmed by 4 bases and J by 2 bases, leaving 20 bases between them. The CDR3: CASSPRFFGTPQETQYF. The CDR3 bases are TGTGCCAGCAGCCCTCGCTTCTTCGGGACGCCACAAGAGACCCAGTACTTC.

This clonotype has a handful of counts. As DNA, the CDR3 is TGCAGTGCTAGACTAGCGGGAGTGCGACACAATGAGCAGTTCTTC. As protein: CSARLAGVRHNEQFF. The chain has TRBV20-1 and TRBJ2-1, with TRBD2 matching over 10 bases. The V gene end was trimmed by 2 bases and the J gene end by 5 bases; junction bases not matched to a gene: 6. CDR1 and CDR2 (germline): DFQATT, SNEGSKA (reference sequence). This CDR3 has 15 amino acids.

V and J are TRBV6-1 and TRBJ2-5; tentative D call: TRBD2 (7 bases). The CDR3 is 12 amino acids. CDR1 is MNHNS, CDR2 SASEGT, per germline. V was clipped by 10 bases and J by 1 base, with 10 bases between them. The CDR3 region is CATGGSQETQYF. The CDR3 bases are TGTGCCACGGGGGGCAGCCAAGAGACCCAGTACTTC.

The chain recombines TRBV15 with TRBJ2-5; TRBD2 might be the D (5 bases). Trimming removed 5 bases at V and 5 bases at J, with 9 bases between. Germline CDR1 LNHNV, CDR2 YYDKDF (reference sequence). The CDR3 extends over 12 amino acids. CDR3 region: CATSPGMETQYF. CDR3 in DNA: TGTGCCACCAGCCCGGGGATGGAGACCCAGTACTTC.

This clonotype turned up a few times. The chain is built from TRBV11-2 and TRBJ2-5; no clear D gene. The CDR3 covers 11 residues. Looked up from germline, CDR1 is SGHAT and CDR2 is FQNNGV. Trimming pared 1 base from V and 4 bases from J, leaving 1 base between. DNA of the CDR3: TGTGCCAGCAGCTTAGGAGAGACCCAGTACTTC. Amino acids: CASSLGETQYF.

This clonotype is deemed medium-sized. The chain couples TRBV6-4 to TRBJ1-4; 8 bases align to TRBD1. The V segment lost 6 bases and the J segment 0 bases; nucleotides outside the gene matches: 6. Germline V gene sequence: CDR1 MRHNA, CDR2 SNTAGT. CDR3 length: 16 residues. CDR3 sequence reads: CASRARQGTTNEKLFF. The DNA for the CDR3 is TGTGCCAGCAGAGCAAGACAGGGGACAACTAATGAAAAACTGTTTTTT.

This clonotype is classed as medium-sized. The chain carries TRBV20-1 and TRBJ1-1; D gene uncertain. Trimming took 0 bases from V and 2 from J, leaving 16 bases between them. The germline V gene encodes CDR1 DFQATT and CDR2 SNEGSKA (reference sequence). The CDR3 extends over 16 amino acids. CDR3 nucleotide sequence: TGCAGTGCTAGAGATCGATTCGCAGGTAGAAACACTGAAGCTTTCTTT. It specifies CSARDRFAGRNTEAFF.

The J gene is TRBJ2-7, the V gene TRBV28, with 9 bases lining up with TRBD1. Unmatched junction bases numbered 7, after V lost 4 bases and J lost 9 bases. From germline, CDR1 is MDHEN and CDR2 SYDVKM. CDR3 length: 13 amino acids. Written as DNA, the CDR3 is TGTGCCAGCAGTTCATCGACAGGGGGTGTGCAGTACTTC. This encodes CASSSSTGGVQYF.

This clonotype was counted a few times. The CDR3 nucleotides are TGTGCCAGCAGTAAAAGCGGGAGCTTTTCCGAGCAGTACTTC. Protein sequence: CASSKSGSFSEQYF. The rearrangement uses TRBV28 and TRBJ2-7, with TRBD2 matching 8 bases. The ends lost 5 bases at V and 6 bases at J; junction bases unmatched: 9. Germline CDR1 reads MDHEN; CDR2 reads SYDVKM. The CDR3 sequence is 14 residues long.

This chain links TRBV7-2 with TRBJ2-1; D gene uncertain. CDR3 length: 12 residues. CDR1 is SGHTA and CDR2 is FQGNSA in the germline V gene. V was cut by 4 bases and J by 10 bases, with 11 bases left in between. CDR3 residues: CASSSGLQEQFF. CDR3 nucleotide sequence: TGTGCCAGCAGCTCCGGTTTGCAGGAGCAGTTCTTC.

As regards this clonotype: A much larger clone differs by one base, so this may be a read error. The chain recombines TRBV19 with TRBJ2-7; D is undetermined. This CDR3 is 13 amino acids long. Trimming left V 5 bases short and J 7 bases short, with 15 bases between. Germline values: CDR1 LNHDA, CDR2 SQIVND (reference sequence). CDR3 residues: CASSLRVQWEQYF. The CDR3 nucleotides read TGTGCCAGTAGTCTACGGGTCCAGTGGGAGCAGTACTTC. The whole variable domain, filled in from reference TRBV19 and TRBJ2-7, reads DGGITQSPKYLFRKEGQNVTLSCEQNLNHDAMYWYRQDPGQGLRLIYYSQIVNDFQKGDIAEGYSVSREKKESFPLTVTSAQKNPTAFYLCASSLRVQWEQYFGPGTRLTVT.

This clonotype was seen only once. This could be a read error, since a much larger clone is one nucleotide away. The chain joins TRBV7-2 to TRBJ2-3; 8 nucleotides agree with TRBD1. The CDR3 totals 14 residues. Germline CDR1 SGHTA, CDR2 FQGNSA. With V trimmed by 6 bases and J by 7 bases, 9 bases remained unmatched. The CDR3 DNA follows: TGTGCCAGCAGAACAGGACAGGGCTTAAATACGCAGTATTTT. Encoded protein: CASRTGQGLNTQYF.

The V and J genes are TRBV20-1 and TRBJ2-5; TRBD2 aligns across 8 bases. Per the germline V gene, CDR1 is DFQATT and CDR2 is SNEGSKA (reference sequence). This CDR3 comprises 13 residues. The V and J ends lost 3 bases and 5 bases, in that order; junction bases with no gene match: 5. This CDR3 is CSASPASGETQYF. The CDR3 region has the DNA TGCAGTGCTAGTCCGGCTAGCGGGGAGACCCAGTACTTC.

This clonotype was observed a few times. The DNA for the CDR3 is TGTGCCAGCAGCTCCCCCGGGACAGGAGACACAGATACGCAGTATTTT. The encoded protein is CASSSPGTGDTDTQYF. This rearrangement joins TRBV11-3 to TRBJ2-3, with 8 nucleotides matching TRBD1. The CDR3 totals 16 residues. With 4 bases clipped from V and 2 bases from J, the junction kept 8 bases outside the gene matches. The germline CDR1 and CDR2 sequences are SGHNT and YENEEA.

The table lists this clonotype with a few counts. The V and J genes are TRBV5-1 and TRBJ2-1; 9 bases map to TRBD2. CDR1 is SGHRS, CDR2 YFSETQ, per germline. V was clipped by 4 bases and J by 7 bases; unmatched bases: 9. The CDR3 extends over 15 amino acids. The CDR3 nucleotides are TGCGCCAGCAGCACCTTAGCGGGAGCTGAGAATGAGCAGTTCTTC. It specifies CASSTLAGAENEQFF.